The 8 T cell receptor beta chains reported below all come from one sample, sequenced in a study of T cell responses to AZD1222 COVID-19 vaccine. Profiling relied on immunoSEQ multiplex PCR, and the TCRdb table lists in-frame clones only, not all of them. Here the sample spans over 130,000 clones, about 90% being singletons. The sequencing here drew on peripheral blood, taken 28 days after the second dose of the MenACWY control vaccine. These receptors were obtained from an adult who received the MenACWY meningococcal vaccine as a control.

This clone was picked up a small number of times. The V and J genes are TRBV2 and TRBJ1-6; D may be TRBD1 (6 bases). With 2 bases removed from V and 5 bases from J, the gap between germline ends came to 13 bases. CDR1 is SNHLY, CDR2 FYNNEI, per germline. The CDR3 spans 16 residues. The CDR3 region is CASSETGTYNNSPLHF. Written as DNA, the CDR3 is TGTGCCAGCAGTGAAACCGGGACATATAATAATTCACCCCTCCACTTT.

The rearrangement uses TRBV2 and TRBJ2-3; D possibly corresponds to TRBD2 (6 bases). The CDR3 contains 15 residues. Per germline, CDR1 SNHLY and CDR2 FYNNEI. V lost 3 bases to trimming and J lost 2 bases, with 12 bases between them. CDR3: CASSEGGAPTDTQYF. CDR3 DNA: TGTGCCAGCAGTGAGGGGGGAGCCCCCACAGATACGCAGTATTTT.

The chain recombines TRBV24-1 with TRBJ2-3; tentatively, D is TRBD2 (5 bases). The CDR3 loop spans 18 amino acids. The germline gives CDR1 KGHDR, CDR2 SFDVKD. V was clipped by 1 base and J by 1 base, with 17 bases between them. The CDR3 loop reads CATSDFLVRDGGTDTQYF. In nucleotides, the CDR3 is TGTGCCACCAGTGATTTCCTAGTCCGGGATGGAGGCACAGATACGCAGTATTTT.

The chain has TRBV7-6 and TRBJ2-5; D ambiguous. The CDR3 is made up of 15 amino acids. Trimming took 1 base from V and 5 from J, leaving 14 bases between them. Germline assignment: CDR1 SGHVS and CDR2 FNYEAQ. CDR3 in DNA: TGTGCCAGCAGCTTAGTGGCAAACGCCGGGGAGACCCAGTACTTC. Its protein is CASSLVANAGETQYF. The variable domain in full, completed from reference TRBV7-6 and TRBJ2-5, reads GAGVSQSPRYKVTKRGQDVALRCDPISGHVSLYWYRQALGQGPEFLTYFNYEAQQDKSGLPNDRFSAERPEGSISTLTIQRTEQRDSAMYRCASSLVANAGETQYFGPGTRLLVL.

The rearrangement links TRBV30 to TRBJ1-1; D gene ambiguous. Trimming took 3 bases from V and 4 from J, leaving 9 bases between them. CDR3 length: 12 residues. The germline V gene encodes CDR1 GTSNPN and CDR2 SVGIG (reference sequence). The CDR3 spells CAWSGPGTEAFF. The CDR3 DNA reads TGTGCCTGGAGCGGCCCGGGCACTGAAGCTTTCTTT.

The rearrangement uses TRBV7-2 and TRBJ1-3, with D unclear. This CDR3 comprises 16 residues. Germline CDR1 reads SGHTA; CDR2 reads FQGNSA. The ends were cut back, 0 bases at V and 0 bases at J, with 9 bases in the middle. The CDR3: CASSLARQHSGNTIYF. Here the CDR3 DNA reads TGTGCCAGCAGCTTAGCGCGCCAGCACTCTGGAAACACCATATATTTT.

The chain combines TRBV12-3 or TRBV12-4 with TRBJ1-4; D is unresolved. Trimming stripped 5 bases from V and 8 bases from J, with 12 bases between. The CDR3 has 13 amino acids. CDR3 in amino acids: CASSTQAQEKLFF. CDR3 nucleotides: TGTGCCAGCAGTACCCAAGCTCAGGAAAAACTGTTTTTT.

The chain carries TRBV15 and TRBJ2-5, with 8 bases lining up with TRBD2. Germline CDR1 reads LNHNV; CDR2 reads YYDKDF (reference sequence). The CDR3 runs to 18 residues. The J segment lost 3 bases and the V segment lost 0 bases, leaving 12 bases of the junction unmatched. The CDR3 loop reads CATSRERILAGPKETQYF. In DNA, the CDR3 is TGTGCCACCAGCAGAGAGAGAATCCTAGCGGGCCCGAAAGAGACCCAGTACTTC.